The rows below give T cell receptor beta chains drawn from one sample of a study of cytomegalovirus exposure and HLA in healthy donors. Clones were read by immunoSEQ multiplex PCR, and TCRdb kept only the in-frame ones, dropping some. The sample has some 35,000 clones; around 53% are singletons. Sequencing was carried out using PBMCs. The receptors shown here come from a middle-aged woman in good health and CMV-seropositive. Both conserved end residues are part of each CDR3. Fields, in order: D gene, J gene, clone size, V gene, CDR3 protein, CDR3 DNA. The D gene is left open where the match is weak. Clone size is shown for a subset of rows, as once, few, many or a class of expanded clone.

D gene: .; J gene: TRBJ1-6; clone size: .; V gene: TRBV7-9; CDR3 protein: CASSGQSNNSPLHF; CDR3 DNA: TGTGCCAGCTCGGGACAAAGTAATAATTCACCCCTCCACTTT
D gene: TRBD1; J gene: TRBJ2-5; clone size: .; V gene: TRBV19; CDR3 protein: CASSIGTGAQETQYF; CDR3 DNA: TGTGCCAGTAGTATCGGGACAGGGGCACAAGAGACCCAGTACTTC
D gene: .; J gene: TRBJ1-2; clone size: few; V gene: TRBV25-1; CDR3 protein: CASSAQGWGYTF; CDR3 DNA: TGTGCCAGCAGTGCCCAGGGATGGGGCTACACCTTC
D gene: TRBD2; J gene: TRBJ2-5; clone size: .; V gene: TRBV5-1; CDR3 protein: CASSLRTSGAEETQYF; CDR3 DNA: TGCGCCAGCAGCTTGCGGACTAGCGGGGCAGAAGAGACCCAGTACTTC
D gene: .; J gene: TRBJ2-7; clone size: .; V gene: TRBV5-4; CDR3 protein: CASSLQVHYEQYF; CDR3 DNA: TGTGCCAGCAGCTTACAGGTACACTACGAGCAGTACTTC
D gene: TRBD1; J gene: TRBJ1-2; clone size: .; V gene: TRBV29-1; CDR3 protein: CSVSPGTGTAYGYTF; CDR3 DNA: TGCAGCGTCAGTCCCGGGACAGGGACGGCCTATGGCTACACCTTC
D gene: TRBD2; J gene: TRBJ2-3; clone size: .; V gene: TRBV11-2; CDR3 protein: CASSSGLADTDTQYF; CDR3 DNA: TGTGCCAGCAGCTCGGGACTAGCGGACACAGATACGCAGTATTTT
D gene: .; J gene: TRBJ2-6; clone size: .; V gene: TRBV6-4; CDR3 protein: CASRQEPSGANVLTF; CDR3 DNA: TGTGCCAGCAGACAGGAGCCCTCTGGGGCCAACGTCCTGACTTTC
D gene: .; J gene: TRBJ2-7; clone size: medium-sized; V gene: TRBV25-1; CDR3 protein: CASSEAGKREQYF; CDR3 DNA: TGTGCCAGCAGTGAGGCAGGGAAACGGGAGCAGTACTTC
D gene: .; J gene: TRBJ2-7; clone size: .; V gene: TRBV30; CDR3 protein: CAWKLSPYSYEQYF; CDR3 DNA: TGTGCCTGGAAGCTTTCCCCCTACTCCTACGAGCAGTACTTC
D gene: .; J gene: TRBJ1-6; clone size: .; V gene: TRBV10-1; CDR3 protein: CASSEGIGGGGSPLHF; CDR3 DNA: TGCGCCAGCAGTGAAGGGATCGGGGGAGGAGGATCACCCCTCCACTTT
D gene: .; J gene: TRBJ1-1; clone size: .; V gene: TRBV2; CDR3 protein: CASRDPGIAEAFF; CDR3 DNA: TGTGCCAGCAGAGATCCAGGGATAGCTGAAGCTTTCTTT